The TCR beta chain described here comes from a study of T cells in Graves' hyperthyroidism and ophthalmopathy. Study-level information: At initial diagnosis, before any treatment had begun, peripheral blood was obtained. Findings and caveats of the study: The majority of expanded thyroid clonotypes above 0.001 also appeared in blood.

This clonotype was found many times. Its specificity is unknown. Together with thyroid ultrasound, orbital computed tomography, serum thyroxine and TRAb, clinical symptoms were used for diagnoses. There are 15 residues in the CDR3. Trimming took off 1 base at V and 4 bases at J, with 10 bases between the two ends. Amplification of TCR beta CDR3 regions used RNA as the template. Using the HTBI primer set, a first-round RT-PCR was run on the TCR CDR3. MiXCR, run by TCRdb on the multiplex PCR reads, gives a single entry per CDR3 protein. The table has about 530,000 distinct CDR3 sequences, roughly 17% seen once.

The V gene is TRBV12-3 or TRBV12-4, the J gene TRBJ1-4; tentatively, D is TRBD1 (6 bases). The material sequenced was blood. The receptor's source is a woman under 30 with Graves' ophthalmopathy. This CDR3 reads CASSLGTAGNEKLFF. CDR3 sequence (DNA): TGTGCCAGCAGTTTAGGGACAGCGGGTAATGAAAAACTGTTTTTT.